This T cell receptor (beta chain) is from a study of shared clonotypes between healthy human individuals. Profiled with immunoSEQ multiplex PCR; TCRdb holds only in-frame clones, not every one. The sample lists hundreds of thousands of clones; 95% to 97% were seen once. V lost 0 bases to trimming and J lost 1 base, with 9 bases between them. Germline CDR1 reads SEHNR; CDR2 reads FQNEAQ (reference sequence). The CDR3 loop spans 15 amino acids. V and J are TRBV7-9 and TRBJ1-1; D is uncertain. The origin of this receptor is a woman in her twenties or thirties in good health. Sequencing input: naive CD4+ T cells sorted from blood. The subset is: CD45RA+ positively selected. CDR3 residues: CASSLAGVENTEAFF. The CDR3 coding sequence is TGTGCCAGCAGCTTAGCAGGAGTCGAGAACACTGAAGCTTTCTTT.